One T cell receptor beta chain is described in this entry. Its antigen is not known. PCR was performed a second time for about 6 to 12 cycles using a sample-barcoded 5' primer and a J-beta primer mix. One entry per CDR3 protein, called by TCRdb with MiXCR from the 5' RACE reads. The sample holds fewer than 750,000 distinct CDR3 sequences; about 45% are singletons and the top ten take just under 25%. The data were obtained in a study of blood T cells in healthy people across ages. The study's findings and limits: The study lacked donor CMV status, which possibly confounded expanded clonotype changes. From one million sequenced T cells, diversity estimates were lower bounds. Using unsorted PBMCs precluded a conclusive naive versus antigen-experienced comparison.

Total RNA was isolated from each sample in quantities of at least 5 micrograms. Germline lookup yields CDR1 SGDLS and CDR2 YYNGEE. After removal of 0 bases from V and 8 bases from J, the junction contained 7 bases not matched to a gene. There are 14 residues in the CDR3. This TCR was recovered from a man at least 80 years old in good health. Source material: blood. The rearrangement joins TRBV9 to TRBJ1-2; 7 bases map to TRBD1. CDR3 sequence: CASSVGGGAKGYTF. The CDR3 DNA follows: TGTGCCAGCAGCGTAGGAGGGGGCGCGAAAGGCTACACCTTC.